The clone carrying this T cell receptor beta chain was picked up one time. Its antigen is unidentified. These data originate in a study of cytomegalovirus exposure and HLA in healthy donors. Overall study findings and caveats: TCR beta chain V- and J-gene trimming was linked, in a later analysis, to a missense variant in DCLRE1C. The sole available immune exposure information was CMV serostatus. Being productive about 87% or about 30% of the time was typical of most TCR beta V segments in an earlier analysis.

The CDR3 loop spans 18 amino acids. Germline assignment: CDR1 SGHTS and CDR2 YDEGEE. The J segment lost 5 bases and the V segment lost 1 base, leaving 17 bases of the junction unmatched. PCR was performed using 60 Vbeta and 13 Jbeta primers. Only in-frame clones appear in the TCRdb table, and some are missing; sequencing was by immunoSEQ multiplex PCR. This table holds roughly 100,000 clones, 55% to 75% found once. Sequences were obtained from PBMCs. This clonotype originated in a man aged 60 to 69 in good health and CMV-seronegative. This rearrangement joins TRBV5-8 to TRBJ2-7, with TRBD1 matching 8 bases. The DNA for the CDR3 is TGTGCCAGCAGCTTGACGGGTGCGGCAGGGGGCATGTGGAACGAGCAGTACTTC. It yields the protein CASSLTGAAGGMWNEQYF.